This TCR beta chain was captured in a study of cytomegalovirus exposure and HLA in healthy donors. The V gene lost 0 bases and the J gene lost 0 bases, with 7 bases spanning the gap. This CDR3 is 15 amino acids long. The germline V gene has CDR1 SGDLS and CDR2 YYNGEE. PCR used 60 Vbeta primers and 13 Jbeta primers. TCRdb's table, derived via immunoSEQ multiplex PCR, lists solely in-frame clones and lacks some. The sample consists of some 250,000 clones, roughly 87% of them appearing once. V gene TRBV9 combines with J gene TRBJ1-3, with D unclear. Sequenced input: PBMCs. The receptor was isolated from a middle-aged woman in good health and CMV-seropositive. Here the CDR3 DNA reads TGTGCCAGCAGCGTAGAAGGGAGCTCTGGAAACACCATATATTTT. Protein product: CASSVEGSSGNTIYF. Using reference TRBV9 and TRBJ1-3 for the parts outside the CDR3, the full variable domain is DSGVTQTPKHLITATGQRVTLRCSPRSGDLSVYWYQQSLDQGLQFLIQYYNGEERAKGNILERFSAQQFPDLHSELNLSSLELGDSALYFCASSVEGSSGNTIYFGEGSWLTVV.